A single sample gave rise to the 26 T cell receptor beta chains below, sequenced in a study of T cells in Graves' hyperthyroidism and ophthalmopathy. Authors of the study amplified TCR beta CDR3 regions from RNA transcripts. Researchers ran a first-round RT-PCR on the TCR CDR3 using the HTBI primer set. TCRdb fed the multiplex PCR reads into MiXCR, producing one record per CDR3 protein. Of about half a million distinct CDR3 sequences listed, roughly 15% were seen once; the top ten hold over 25%. The sample taken for sequencing was blood. These receptors were obtained from a woman in her twenties or thirties with Graves' ophthalmopathy.

In this sample, this clonotype turned up many times. This sequence joins TRBV20-1 and TRBJ1-2; D gene ambiguous. Per the germline V gene, CDR1 is DFQATT and CDR2 is SNEGSKA (reference sequence). Trimming shortened V by 4 bases and J by 2 bases, and 8 bases separated the two germline ends. The CDR3 is 12 amino acids. The CDR3 reads CSAKTANYGYTF. The CDR3 DNA reads as TGCAGTGCTAAAACAGCGAACTATGGCTACACCTTC.

This clonotype was recorded many times. The chain joins TRBV6-1 to TRBJ2-5; D ambiguous. CDR1 and CDR2 (germline): MNHNS, SASEGT. Trimming removed 3 bases from V and 6 bases from J, with 8 bases in between. This CDR3 spans 12 amino acids. CDR3 bases: TGTGCCAGCAGTGAGGTTGGGCAGACCCAGTACTTC. Its protein is CASSEVGQTQYF.

This clonotype occurred a few times. The chain combines TRBV3-1 with TRBJ1-5; a weak D match, TRBD1 (6 bases). V dropped 2 bases and J dropped 0 bases, with 20 bases sitting between them. The CDR3 sequence is 19 residues long. The V gene's germline CDR1 is LGHDT and CDR2 YNNKEL (reference sequence). In DNA form, the CDR3 reads TGTGCCAGCAGCCAAACTTCGGGACACCTCCGGCATAGCAATCAGCCCCAGCATTTT. This gives the protein CASSQTSGHLRHSNQPQHF. Looking up the rest from reference TRBV3-1 and TRBJ1-5 gives the full variable domain: DTAVSQTPKYLVTQMGNDKSIKCEQNLGHDTMYWYKQDSKKFLKIMFSYNNKELIINETVPNRFSPKSPDKAHLNLHINSLELGDSAVYFCASSQTSGHLRHSNQPQHFGDGTRLSIL.

This clonotype was seen repeatedly, ten times or more. The rearrangement joins TRBV27 to TRBJ2-7; D is perhaps TRBD1 or TRBD2 (6 bases each). V shed 2 bases and J shed 3 bases, with 14 bases lying between them. The CDR3 has 15 residues. CDR1 is MNHEY, CDR2 SMNVEV, per germline (reference sequence). DNA of the CDR3: TGTGCCAGCAGTTTACTCGGGGGCCACAACTACGAGCAGTACTTC. It translates to CASSLLGGHNYEQYF.

The gene calls are TRBV29-1 and TRBJ1-1; D not resolved. V lost 3 bases, J lost 6 bases, and 11 bases lay in between. The germline V gene encodes CDR1 SQVTM and CDR2 ANQGSEA. The CDR3 is 12 residues long. For the CDR3, the DNA is TGCAGCGTTGAGAAGGGCAGCTCTGAAGCTTTCTTT. Its translation is CSVEKGSSEAFF.

In this sample, this clonotype turned up many times. The rearrangement uses TRBV28 and TRBJ2-7; tentatively, D is TRBD2 (6 bases). The ends were cut back, 5 bases at V and 1 base at J, with 12 bases in the middle. CDR1 and CDR2 (germline): MDHEN, SYDVKM. The CDR3 contains 14 residues. For the CDR3, the DNA is TGTGCCAGCAGTGGGGCGGGAATTTCCTACGAGCAGTACTTC. It is translated as CASSGAGISYEQYF.

Ten or more counts support this clonotype. The gene calls are TRBV6-2 or TRBV6-3 and TRBJ2-5; 8 bases are a match to TRBD1. V trimming: 8 bases; J trimming: 5 bases; junction bases outside the gene matches: 16. There are 16 residues in the CDR3. CDR1 and CDR2 from the germline V gene are MNHEY and SVGEGT. CDR3 amino acids: CASASGLTGVGETQYF. The CDR3 DNA reads as TGTGCCAGCGCGTCGGGTCTGACAGGGGTCGGGGAGACCCAGTACTTC.

This clonotype showed up just a few times. The chain joins TRBV6-1 to TRBJ2-2, with 10 positions matching TRBD2. Unmatched junction bases numbered 6, after V lost 6 bases and J lost 5 bases. The CDR3 spans 15 residues. Germline CDR1 MNHNS, CDR2 SASEGT. CDR3 sequence reads: CASRKLAGRTGELFF. The DNA of the CDR3 is TGTGCCAGCAGGAAACTAGCGGGAAGAACCGGGGAGCTGTTTTTT.

This chain connects TRBV7-2 to TRBJ2-3; D ambiguous. This CDR3 comprises 16 residues. The V end lost 1 base, the J end lost 0 bases, and 11 bases lay between the germline ends. Germline V gene sequence: CDR1 SGHTA, CDR2 FQGNSA. This CDR3 is CASSLESAISTDTQYF. CDR3 bases: TGTGCCAGCAGCTTAGAATCGGCAATCAGCACAGATACGCAGTATTTT. Together with reference TRBV7-2 and TRBJ2-3, the CDR3 gives the full variable domain: GAGVSQSPSNKVTEKGKDVELRCDPISGHTALYWYRQSLGQGLEFLIYFQGNSAPDKSGLPSDRFSAERTGGSVSTLTIQRTQQEDSAVYLCASSLESAISTDTQYFGPGTRLTVL.

This clonotype was picked up many times. The CDR3 nucleotides read TGTGCCAGCAGGGAGACAGGGGTCCACGAGCAGTACTTC. This gives the protein CASRETGVHEQYF. J is TRBJ2-7 and V is TRBV7-2; 8 bases match TRBD1. The CDR3 is 13 amino acids. J gave up 5 bases and V 6 bases, and 6 bases lay outside the gene matches. Per the germline V gene, CDR1 is SGHTA and CDR2 is FQGNSA.

The chain couples TRBV19 to TRBJ2-7; a weak D match, TRBD1 (5 bases). The CDR3 spans 13 residues. Germline CDR1 is LNHDA and CDR2 is SQIVND (reference sequence). V was clipped by 5 bases and J by 2 bases, with 10 bases between them. In DNA, the CDR3 is TGTGCCAGTAGTGACTCAGGGCCCTACGAGCAGTACTTC. Protein product: CASSDSGPYEQYF.

This clonotype turned up a few times. V is TRBV20-1 and J is TRBJ2-7, with D possibly TRBD2 on 5 matching bases. V gave up 6 bases and J gave up 7 bases, with 13 bases separating them. This CDR3 region has 11 residues. The germline gives CDR1 DFQATT, CDR2 SNEGSKA (reference sequence). CDR3 in DNA: TGCAGTGCCCGGGGATTCTGGGAGCAGTACTTC. Protein: CSARGFWEQYF.

The chain couples TRBV3-1 to TRBJ2-7; D unclear. Trimming removed 4 bases at V and 4 bases at J, with 11 bases between. CDR3 size: 13 residues. Germline loops: CDR1 LGHDT, CDR2 YNNKEL (reference sequence). The CDR3 DNA sequence: TGTGCCAGCAGCCCATTTAGTGTGTACGAGCAGTACTTC. The encoded protein is CASSPFSVYEQYF.

This clonotype was recorded once. CDR3 nucleotide sequence: TGTGCCTGGAGTCCAGGGGATCAGCCCCAGCATTTT. It specifies CAWSPGDQPQHF. V and J are TRBV30 and TRBJ1-5; D perhaps matches TRBD1 (6 bases). The CDR3 is 12 residues long. The germline V gene encodes CDR1 GTSNPN and CDR2 SVGIG (reference sequence). Trimming cost V 2 bases and J 5 bases, with 7 bases left between them.

The table lists this clonotype with many counts. The CDR3 DNA is TGTGCCTGGAGGCTGGGGGCAGCGACTAGCACAGATACGCAGTATTTT. Amino acids: CAWRLGAATSTDTQYF. The rearrangement links TRBV30 to TRBJ2-3, with D maybe TRBD1 (6 bases). V was cut by 3 bases and J by 0 bases, with 16 bases left in between. CDR1 is GTSNPN and CDR2 is SVGIG in the germline V gene (reference sequence). The CDR3 runs to 16 residues.

The chain recombines TRBV7-2 with TRBJ2-5, with no clear D. Trimming removed 2 bases from V and 2 bases from J, with 9 bases in between. The CDR3 sequence is 14 residues long. Germline V gives CDR1 SGHTA, CDR2 FQGNSA. The CDR3 DNA follows: TGTGCCAGCAGCTTACCGAACAGTCAAGAGACCCAGTACTTC. Protein product: CASSLPNSQETQYF. Combining the CDR3 with reference TRBV7-2 and TRBJ2-5 gives the whole variable domain GAGVSQSPSNKVTEKGKDVELRCDPISGHTALYWYRQSLGQGLEFLIYFQGNSAPDKSGLPSDRFSAERTGGSVSTLTIQRTQQEDSAVYLCASSLPNSQETQYFGPGTRLLVL.

At least ten counts were recorded for this clonotype. The chain joins TRBV2 to TRBJ2-2; TRBD2 matches at 7 bases. From germline, CDR1 is SNHLY and CDR2 FYNNEI. The CDR3 totals 15 residues. V trimming: 8 bases; J trimming: 5 bases; junction bases outside the gene matches: 11. The DNA for the CDR3 is TGTGCCAGCTCCGGGGGAGGGCCTTATACCGGGGAGCTGTTTTTT. This sequence encodes CASSGGGPYTGELFF.

This chain connects TRBV6-1 to TRBJ2-1; possible D gene TRBD2, 6 bases. The CDR3 contains 14 residues. Germline assignment: CDR1 MNHNS and CDR2 SASEGT. With 4 bases removed from V and 3 bases from J, the gap between germline ends came to 10 bases. CDR3 region: CASSATSNYNEQFF. The DNA for the CDR3 is TGTGCCAGCAGTGCGACTAGTAACTACAATGAGCAGTTCTTC.

This clonotype has ten or more counts. The chain carries TRBV7-2 and TRBJ1-1; D is undetermined. Looked up from germline, CDR1 is SGHTA and CDR2 is FQGNSA. Trimming stripped 7 bases from V and 10 bases from J, with 13 bases between. The CDR3 runs 11 residues. CDR3 bases: TGTGCCAGCACCCTGTTTCGGGTAGCTTTCTTT. Its translation is CASTLFRVAFF.

V usage is TRBV20-1 and J usage is TRBJ2-3; 9 positions match TRBD1. The CDR3 runs 17 residues. The germline V gene has CDR1 DFQATT and CDR2 SNEGSKA (reference sequence). V was clipped by 4 bases and J by 3 bases; unmatched bases: 14. The CDR3 DNA follows: TGCAGTGCTATTCCCCCCTGGGACAGGGTAATGACAGATACGCAGTATTTT. Its protein product is CSAIPPWDRVMTDTQYF.

This clonotype was counted ten times or more. The chain has TRBV28 and TRBJ2-3; possible D gene TRBD2, 5 bases. CDR1 is MDHEN and CDR2 is SYDVKM in the germline V gene. V was clipped by 4 bases and J by 3 bases, with 17 bases between them. This CDR3 has 16 amino acids. The CDR3 loop reads CASSYPSRGGTDTQYF. In DNA form, the CDR3 reads TGTGCCAGCAGTTACCCCTCACGGGGTGGGACAGATACGCAGTATTTT.

This clonotype was observed a handful of times. Its ends do not fully match the called genes, so a read error is possible. The chain employs TRBV18 and TRBJ1-5, with TRBD1 identical over 9 bases. CDR1 is KGHSH, CDR2 LQKENI, per germline. This CDR3 is 14 amino acids long. The CDR3 sequence is CASSPGQGNRPQHF. The CDR3, as DNA: TGTGCCAGCTCACCGGGACAGGGCAATCGGCCCCAGCATTTT.

The chain combines TRBV12-3 or TRBV12-4 with TRBJ2-7; D not certain. V lost 3 bases and J 5 bases, leaving 8 bases between the germline ends. The CDR3 is made up of 12 amino acids. As DNA, the CDR3 is TGTGCCAGCAGTTTCCTCCGTAACGAGCAGTACTTC. Protein sequence: CASSFLRNEQYF.

This clonotype was counted many times. The V gene is TRBV27, the J gene TRBJ1-2; D uncertain. This CDR3 has 15 amino acids. Germline V lookup: CDR1 MNHEY, CDR2 SMNVEV (reference sequence). Trimming stripped 6 bases from V and 1 base from J, with 15 bases between. This CDR3 reads CASRVSLTINYGYTF. CDR3 DNA sequence: TGTGCCAGCAGGGTCTCCTTGACAATTAACTATGGCTACACCTTC.

The chain couples TRBV19 to TRBJ2-1; D might be TRBD1 (6 bases). This CDR3 is built from 15 residues. Trimming cost V 5 bases and J 9 bases, with 20 bases left between them. Germline-derived CDR1 and CDR2 are LNHDA and SQIVND (reference sequence). CDR3 nucleotide sequence: TGTGCCAGTAGTCTCCGGACCAGGGGCGTTACTGAGCAGTTCTTC. Translation: CASSLRTRGVTEQFF.

Remarks on this clonotype: No DNA is shown, since the ends of the CDR3 on it are uncertain; the CDR3 is the one TCRdb lists. J is TRBJ2-7 and V is TRBV5-1; the tabulated D call, TRBD2, remains unverified against the DNA. The CDR3 comprises 18 residues, both ends counted. Germline V gives CDR1 SGHRS, CDR2 YFSETQ. The CDR3 spells CASSFYICSASANYEQYF.